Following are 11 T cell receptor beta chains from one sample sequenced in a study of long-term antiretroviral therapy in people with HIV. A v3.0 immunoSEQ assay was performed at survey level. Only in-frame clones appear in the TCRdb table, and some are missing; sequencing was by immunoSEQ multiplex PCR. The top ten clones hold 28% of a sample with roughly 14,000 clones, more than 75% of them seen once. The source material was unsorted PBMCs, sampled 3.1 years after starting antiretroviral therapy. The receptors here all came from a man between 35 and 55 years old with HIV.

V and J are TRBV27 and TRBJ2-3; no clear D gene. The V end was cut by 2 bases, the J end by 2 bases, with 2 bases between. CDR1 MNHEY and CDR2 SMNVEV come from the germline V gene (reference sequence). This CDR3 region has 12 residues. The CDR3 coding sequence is TGTGCCAGCAGTTTACCCACAGATACGCAGTATTTT. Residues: CASSLPTDTQYF.

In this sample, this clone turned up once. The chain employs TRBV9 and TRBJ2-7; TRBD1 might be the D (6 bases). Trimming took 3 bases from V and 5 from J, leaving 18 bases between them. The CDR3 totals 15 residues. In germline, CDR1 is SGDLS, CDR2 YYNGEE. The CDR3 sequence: CASSALDSLRNEQYF. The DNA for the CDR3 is TGTGCCAGCAGCGCTCTGGACAGCCTCAGGAACGAGCAGTACTTC.

The CDR3 loop reads CASSSRDRLSPLHF. CDR3 sequence (DNA): TGTGCCAGCAGCTCCCGGGACAGGCTGTCACCCCTCCACTTT. The chain recombines TRBV7-9 with TRBJ1-6, with 8 positions matching TRBD1. V gave up 4 bases and J gave up 10 bases; unmatched junction bases: 6. The CDR3 spans 14 residues. The germline V gene has CDR1 SEHNR and CDR2 FQNEAQ (reference sequence).

This CDR3 is CASSEAHRGGGNQPQHF. CDR3 DNA sequence: TGTGCCAGCAGTGAAGCGCATAGGGGGGGAGGCAATCAGCCCCAGCATTTT. V usage is TRBV2 and J usage is TRBJ1-5, with D maybe TRBD1 (6 bases). Trimming removed 0 bases from V and 2 bases from J, with 14 bases in between. Germline loops: CDR1 SNHLY, CDR2 FYNNEI. The CDR3 runs 17 residues.

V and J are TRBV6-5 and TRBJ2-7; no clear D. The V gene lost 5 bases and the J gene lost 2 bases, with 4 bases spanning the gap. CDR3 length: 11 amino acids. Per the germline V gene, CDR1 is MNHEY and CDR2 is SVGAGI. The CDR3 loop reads CASSDTYEQYF. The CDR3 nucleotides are TGTGCCAGCAGTGACACCTACGAGCAGTACTTC.

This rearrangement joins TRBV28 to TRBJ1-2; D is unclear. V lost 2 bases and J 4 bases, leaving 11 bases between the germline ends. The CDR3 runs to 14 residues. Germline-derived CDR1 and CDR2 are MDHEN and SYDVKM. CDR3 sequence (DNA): TGTGCCAGCAGTTTAGGTCCTGGGCGCTATGGCTACACCTTC. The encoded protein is CASSLGPGRYGYTF.

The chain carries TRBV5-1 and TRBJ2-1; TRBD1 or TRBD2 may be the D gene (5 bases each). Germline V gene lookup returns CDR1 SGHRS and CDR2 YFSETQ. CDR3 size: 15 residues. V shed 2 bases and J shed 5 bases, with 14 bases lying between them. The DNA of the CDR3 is TGCGCCAGCAGCTTTGGGGACCTACTAAACAATGAGCAGTTCTTC. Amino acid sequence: CASSFGDLLNNEQFF.

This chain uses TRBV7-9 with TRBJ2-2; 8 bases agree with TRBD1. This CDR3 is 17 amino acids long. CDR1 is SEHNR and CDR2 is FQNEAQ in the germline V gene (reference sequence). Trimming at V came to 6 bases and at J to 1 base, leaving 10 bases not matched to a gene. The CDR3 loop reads CASSPLEGTGNTGELFF. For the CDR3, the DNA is TGTGCCAGCAGTCCACTGGAGGGGACAGGGAACACCGGGGAGCTGTTTTTT.

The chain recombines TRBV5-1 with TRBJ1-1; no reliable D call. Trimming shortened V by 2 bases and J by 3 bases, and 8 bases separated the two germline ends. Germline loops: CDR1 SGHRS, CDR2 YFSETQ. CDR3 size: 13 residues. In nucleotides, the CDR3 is TGCGCCAGCAGCTTACGGGTTTACACTGAAGCTTTCTTT. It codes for CASSLRVYTEAFF.

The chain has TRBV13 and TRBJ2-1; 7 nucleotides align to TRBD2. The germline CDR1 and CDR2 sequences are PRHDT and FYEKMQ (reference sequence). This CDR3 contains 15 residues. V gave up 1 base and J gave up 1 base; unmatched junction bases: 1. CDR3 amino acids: CASSLAGGSYNEQFF. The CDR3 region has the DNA TGTGCCAGCAGCTTAGCGGGGGGATCCTACAATGAGCAGTTCTTC.

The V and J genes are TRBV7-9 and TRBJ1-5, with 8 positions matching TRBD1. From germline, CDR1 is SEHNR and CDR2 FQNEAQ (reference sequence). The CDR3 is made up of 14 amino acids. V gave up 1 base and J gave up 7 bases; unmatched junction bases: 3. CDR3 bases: TGTGCCAGCAGCTTAGGGACAGGGAACCAGCCCCAGCATTTT. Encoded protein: CASSLGTGNQPQHF.